This T cell receptor beta chain emerged from a study of identical twins (TCRdb year 2016). Background for the entire study: The study deep-sequenced TCR alpha and beta repertoires from monozygotic twins, unrelated adults of various ages and cord blood to test whether fetal clonotypes persist. Replicate twin experiments were performed at different times using different library preparation protocols to rule out contamination.

Every donor in the study was a healthy Caucasian. Three pairs of female monozygotic twins, all aged 18 to 29 years, were included in the twin cohort. RNA for TCR libraries was isolated from peripheral blood mononuclear cells. Library prep was done by 5' RACE. The data were produced on an Illumina HiSeq 2000. A universal primer binding site was added through template switching, and the final cDNA carried a unique molecular identifier so that TCR cDNA molecules could be counted accurately. Specific primers in the conserved constant-segment region were used to synthesize first-strand cDNA for TCR alpha and beta chains. To control for contamination, every cDNA library was double barcoded, receiving both a SMART-Mk sample barcode and Illumina barcodes. TruSeq adapter sequences, together with Illumina sample barcodes, were added in two successive PCR steps. The Illumina HiSeq platform was used with custom primers to sequence TCR alpha and beta cDNA libraries. In the authors' own workflow: MiGEC was used to process raw reads and extract unique molecular identifiers, and MiXCR was used to find CDR3 positions. For each individual, recombination models were inferred using an EM algorithm with the repgenHMM and IGoR tools. Shared clonotypes were analyzed with the tcR package in R, and sharing was normalized by the product of cloneset sizes. To study raw recombination without the effects of thymic and clonal selection, out-of-frame nonproductive sequences were analyzed. TCRdb trimmed public reads at Q25 via fastp, called clones via MiXCR and kept in-frame beta chains. Every distinct CDR3 protein forms one entry, paired with its most common genes and DNA. Here the V and J calls rest on TCRdb's processing, not on the authors' analysis. The sample yields roughly 720,000 distinct CDR3 sequences; about 20% were counted once. Together, the top ten hold less than 15% of the sample.

The sample holds a few counts of this clonotype. Its binding antigen is unknown. Base-call qualities are not available, and no considerably larger clone is one nucleotide away. Beyond this particular receptor, the publication reports: Compared with coincidental sharing between unrelated individuals, an excess of low generation-probability sequences was observed among out-of-frame TCR alpha sequences shared between twins. Fewer insertions were carried by abundant cord blood beta clonotypes; a weaker similar trend was observed in young adult naive repertoires, while no such trend was observed in memory repertoires. Zero-insertion analyses could be partly confounded by invariant T cells such as MAIT and iNKT, though diverse VJ usage argued against such confounding for most clonotypes. Conclusions relied on cross-sectional statistical analysis, since the same donors could not be followed over many years. In beta out-of-frame sequences, excess twin sharing was weaker, because having fewer shared sequences lowered the signal-to-noise ratio. In monozygotic twins, out-of-frame TCR alpha sharing was systematically underestimated by recombination models, although the models agreed with sharing between unrelated individuals.

V and J are truncated by 6 bases and 4 bases respectively, leaving an intervening sequence of 17 bases. Including the terminal cysteine and phenylalanine, the CDR3 comprises 15 residues. Of the read, only the CDR3 DNA is kept; its 45 bases are in frame from base 1. The same sample was also studied in work on T cells expressing NK-cell markers. Taken from the second paper: In sorted CD3+CD56+NKG2C+, CD3+CD56+NKG2C- and CD3+CD56-NKG2C+ T-cell subsets from roughly 8 donors, TCR beta-chain repertoires were profiled. Among the eight sequenced donors, seven were HCMV-seropositive and one was HCMV-seronegative. To restrict sorting to alphabetaTCR-expressing T cells, an anti-gammadeltaTCR antibody was added in several experiments. In roughly 6 donors, the dominant CD3+CD56+NKG2C+ clonotypes were among the top 10 CD8+ clonotypes and accounted for roughly 1.0-8% of CD8+ T cells. Those dominant clonotypes were again the most abundant among CD3+CD56-NKG2C+ cells in a handful of donors, at about 25-60.1%. It remained unclear whether the expanded NKG2C-expressing T cell clones were specific for HCMV antigens. The eight sequenced donors were randomly selected healthy volunteers, three men and five women. HCMV-specific IgG was detected in serum with a commercial ELISA kit to determine HCMV serostatus. For more than five donors, bulk peripheral blood T-cell repertoires were additionally sequenced from unsorted PBMC. Reads were demultiplexed and grouped by UMI with MIGEC, and clonotypes were assembled and quantified with MiTCR. To exclude erroneous sequences, any TCR cDNA sequence not supported by at least two reads was discarded. Downstream repertoire analysis used the tcR package, and clonotypes were matched across fractions by CDR3 nucleotide sequence plus V segment. VDJmatch was used to annotate antigen specificity against VDJdb, with one amino acid substitution in CDR3 permitted.

This sequence uses TRBV12-3 or TRBV12-4 and TRBJ2-3; TRBD2 is a possible D gene, resting on 5 matching bases. The source is a woman in her late teens or twenties in good health. The material sequenced was PBMCs. This receptor has the CDR3 CASRPNRRAADTQYF. At the DNA level, the sequence is TGTGCCAGCAGACCGAATAGGCGGGCGGCAGATACGCAGTATTTT.